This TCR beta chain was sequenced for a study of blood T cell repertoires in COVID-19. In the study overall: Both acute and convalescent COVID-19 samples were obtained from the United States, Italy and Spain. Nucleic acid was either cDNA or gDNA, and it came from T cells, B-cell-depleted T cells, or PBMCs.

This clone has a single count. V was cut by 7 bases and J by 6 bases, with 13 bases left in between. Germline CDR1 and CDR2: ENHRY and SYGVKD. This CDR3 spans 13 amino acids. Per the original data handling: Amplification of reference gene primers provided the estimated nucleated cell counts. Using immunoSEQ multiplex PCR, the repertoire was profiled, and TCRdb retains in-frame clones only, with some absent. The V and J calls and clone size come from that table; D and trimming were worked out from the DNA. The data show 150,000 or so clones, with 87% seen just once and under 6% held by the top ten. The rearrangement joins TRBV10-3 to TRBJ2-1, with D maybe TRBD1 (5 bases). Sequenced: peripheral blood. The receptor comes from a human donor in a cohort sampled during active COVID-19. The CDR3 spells CAITARVSNEQFF. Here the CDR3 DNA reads TGTGCCATCACGGCCAGGGTGTCCAATGAGCAGTTCTTC.